Listed here are 13 T cell receptor beta chains from one sample, sequenced in a study of a mutant IDH1 vaccine in newly diagnosed glioma. No antigen has been assigned to these receptors. Repertoires were generated with immunoSEQ multiplex PCR, while TCRdb's copy carries only in-frame clones and drops some. The table shows approximately 33,000 clones, with 65% to 85% occurring only once. Time point of the sample: week 47, end of study. The investigators gave 300 ug of mutant IDH1 20-mer peptide in each vaccine dose, together with topical imiquimod. Sample: PBMCs, taken from a glioma patient whose treatment included an IDH1 peptide vaccine. The source is a man aged 40-50 years with glioma.

The chain combines TRBV5-4 with TRBJ1-2, with D perhaps matching TRBD1 (6 bases). The germline gives CDR1 SGHNT, CDR2 YYREEE (reference sequence). The V gene lost 4 bases and the J gene lost 8 bases, with 15 bases spanning the gap. The CDR3 totals 13 residues. This chain's CDR3 is CASSADRLGGYTF. The CDR3, as DNA: TGTGCCAGCAGCGCCGACAGGTTGGGGGGCTACACCTTC.

This rearrangement joins TRBV15 to TRBJ2-3, with D unclear. The CDR3 length is 16 residues. Between the trimmed V and J ends, which lost 1 base and 2 bases, there was a span of 13 bases. Per the germline V gene, CDR1 is LNHNV and CDR2 is YYDKDF (reference sequence). The CDR3 reads CATSRGGGGPTDTQYF. CDR3 DNA sequence: TGTGCCACCAGCAGAGGCGGCGGTGGCCCCACAGATACGCAGTATTTT.

The rearrangement links TRBV15 to TRBJ2-5; 12 bases line up with TRBD2. The germline CDR1 and CDR2 sequences are LNHNV and YYDKDF (reference sequence). With V trimmed by 5 bases and J by 5 bases, 6 bases remained unmatched. This CDR3 is 15 amino acids long. This CDR3 is CATSLTSGRSETQYF. CDR3 in DNA: TGTGCCACCAGCTTGACTAGCGGGAGATCTGAGACCCAGTACTTC.

The gene calls are TRBV10-3 and TRBJ2-1, with TRBD2 identical over 7 bases. This CDR3 contains 13 residues. J was trimmed by 2 bases and V by 5 bases; bases with no gene match: 0. Germline V lookup: CDR1 ENHRY, CDR2 SYGVKD. The CDR3 bases are TGTGCCATCAGTAGCGGGGCCTACAATGAGCAGTTCTTC. The encoded protein is CAISSGAYNEQFF.

The gene calls are TRBV5-1 and TRBJ1-2, with D possibly matching TRBD1 (6 bases). Trimming took 3 bases from V and 2 from J, leaving 11 bases between them. CDR1 is SGHRS, CDR2 YFSETQ, per germline. The CDR3 runs 14 residues. Here the CDR3 reads CASSSGDNNYGYTF. The CDR3 nucleotides read TGCGCCAGCAGCTCAGGGGACAACAACTATGGCTACACCTTC.

The chain links TRBV6-1 to TRBJ2-2; D is perhaps TRBD1 (5 bases). The V gene lost 7 bases and the J gene lost 3 bases, with 12 bases spanning the gap. The CDR3 is made up of 14 amino acids. Germline V gives CDR1 MNHNS, CDR2 SASEGT. CDR3 residues: CASTQGVHTGELFF. For the CDR3, the DNA is TGTGCCAGCACGCAAGGGGTCCACACCGGGGAGCTGTTTTTT.

CDR3 residues: CAKQQGADTEAFF. The CDR3 DNA reads TGTGCCAAGCAACAGGGTGCGGACACTGAAGCTTTCTTT. V is TRBV10-3 and J is TRBJ1-1; D is perhaps TRBD1 (6 bases). The CDR3 spans 13 residues. V was clipped by 10 bases and J by 3 bases, with 15 bases between them. Germline CDR1 is ENHRY and CDR2 is SYGVKD.

The CDR3 loop is CASSLAGPPFSPLHF. CDR3 coding DNA: TGCGCCAGCAGCTTGGCCGGACCACCGTTTTCACCCCTCCACTTT. The J gene is TRBJ1-6, the V gene TRBV5-1, with D uncertain. The germline CDR1 and CDR2 sequences are SGHRS and YFSETQ. The germline V and J ends were trimmed by 0 bases and 9 bases, with 13 bases remaining between them. This CDR3 has 15 residues.

The chain uses TRBV11-2 and TRBJ1-2; the D is unclear. Trimming left V 6 bases short and J 4 bases short, with 15 bases between. The CDR3 sequence is 14 residues long. The V gene's germline CDR1 is SGHAT and CDR2 FQNNGV. CDR3 protein: CASSPNQQLYGYTF. DNA for the CDR3: TGTGCCAGCAGTCCCAACCAGCAGCTCTATGGCTACACCTTC.

The chain couples TRBV18 to TRBJ2-3; D is ambiguous. The CDR3 contains 11 residues. The V gene's germline CDR1 is KGHSH and CDR2 LQKENI. V lost 4 bases and J 4 bases, leaving 3 bases between the germline ends. CDR3 sequence reads: CASSRPDTQYF. The DNA for the CDR3 is TGTGCCAGCTCACGACCAGATACGCAGTATTTT.

J is TRBJ1-1 and V is TRBV2; D unresolved. Germline V gene sequence: CDR1 SNHLY, CDR2 FYNNEI. The CDR3 totals 14 residues. The V gene lost 5 bases and the J gene lost 1 base, with 11 bases spanning the gap. As DNA, the CDR3 is TGTGCCAGCAGTCGGGCCTGGGGGAACACTGAAGCTTTCTTT. It encodes CASSRAWGNTEAFF.

The chain couples TRBV4-3 to TRBJ2-5; 9 positions match TRBD2. The CDR3 is 17 amino acids. Germline V gives CDR1 LGHNA, CDR2 YSLEER. J lost 3 bases, V lost 0 bases, and 8 bases had no gene match. The CDR3 sequence is CASSQELREGGEETQYF. CDR3 sequence (DNA): TGCGCCAGCAGCCAAGAGTTGCGGGAGGGTGGGGAAGAGACCCAGTACTTC.

CDR3 sequence: CASTAPNYNEQFF. In DNA form, the CDR3 reads TGTGCCAGCACAGCCCCCAACTACAATGAGCAGTTCTTC. This chain links TRBV28 with TRBJ2-1; D remains unclear. CDR1 and CDR2 (germline): MDHEN, SYDVKM. V was clipped by 7 bases and J by 3 bases, with 10 bases between them. This CDR3 has 13 amino acids.